This T cell receptor (beta chain) was sequenced for a study of blood T cell repertoires in COVID-19. Study-level information: PBMCs, B-cell-depleted T cells, or T cells were the source of the cDNA or gDNA that made up the material.

Germline V lookup: CDR1 SGHTA, CDR2 FQGNSA. V shed 5 bases and J shed 2 bases, with 13 bases lying between them. This CDR3 has 14 amino acids. Per the original data handling: Amplification of reference gene primers provided the estimated nucleated cell counts. Repertoires were generated with immunoSEQ multiplex PCR, while TCRdb's copy carries only in-frame clones and drops some. V, J and clone size are taken as reported in that table, and D and trimming were inferred from the DNA itself. The repertoire holds approximately 100,000 clones, with around 89% as singletons. The clonotype comes from a human donor with acute or convalescent COVID-19. The donor label of this sample is uncertain. This chain joins TRBV7-2 and TRBJ2-7; a weak D match, TRBD1 (5 bases). The source material was peripheral blood. CDR3 protein: CASSLSRGTYEQYF. Here the CDR3 DNA reads TGTGCCAGCAGCCTCTCAAGGGGAACCTACGAGCAGTACTTC.